Listed below are T cell receptor beta chains from one sample, sequenced in a study of shared T cell receptors in the human thymus. Assay: immunoSEQ multiplex PCR; the TCRdb copy retains only in-frame clones and omits some. The sample lists 450,000 to 650,000 clones, 70% to 80% seen once, with 0.013% in the top ten. The same specimen was also included in a second study, on human thymus T cells.

Sequenced sample: thymocytes. Receptors originate from a boy younger than two with a congenital heart defect. CDR3s include the opening cysteine and the closing phenylalanine or tryptophan. D genes are given only for firm matches. A row's size may be missing; if present it is once, few, many or a size class.

j_call: TRBJ2-1; clone_size: .; v_call: TRBV27; d_call: TRBD2; cdr3_nt: TGTGCCAGCAGTTCTCCAGATGAAGAGCGGGAGAAGAATGAGCAGTTCTTC; cdr3_aa: CASSSPDEEREKNEQFF
j_call: TRBJ2-7; clone_size: once; v_call: TRBV23-1; d_call: TRBD2; cdr3_nt: TGCGCCAGCAGTCATCAGGGAGGGGCAGACTACGAGCAGTACTTC; cdr3_aa: CASSHQGGADYEQYF
j_call: TRBJ1-2; clone_size: .; v_call: TRBV19; d_call: .; cdr3_nt: TGTGCCAGTAGTATTGGGGCCGGGGGGTTAAGAAATGGCTACACCTTC; cdr3_aa: CASSIGAGGLRNGYTF
j_call: TRBJ2-5; clone_size: .; v_call: TRBV28; d_call: .; cdr3_nt: TGTGCCAGCAGTTCAGGACACCGAGAGACCCAGTACTTC; cdr3_aa: CASSSGHRETQYF
j_call: TRBJ1-4; clone_size: .; v_call: TRBV12-5; d_call: .; cdr3_nt: TGTGCTAGTGGCTGGGGGGAGGATTCGGGAAAACTGTTTTTT; cdr3_aa: CASGWGEDSGKLFF
j_call: TRBJ1-5; clone_size: .; v_call: TRBV10-2; d_call: .; cdr3_nt: TGCGCCAGCAGTGAGTCGTGGCAGGGCAATCAGCCCCAGCATTTT; cdr3_aa: CASSESWQGNQPQHF
j_call: TRBJ2-1; clone_size: few; v_call: TRBV19; d_call: .; cdr3_nt: TGTGCCAGTAGCGCAACAACCTCCTACAATGAGCAGTTCTTC; cdr3_aa: CASSATTSYNEQFF
j_call: TRBJ1-2; clone_size: .; v_call: TRBV30; d_call: .; cdr3_nt: TGTGCCTGGAGTTCTCCCGGGGGGGGAACCGGTGGCTACACCTTC; cdr3_aa: CAWSSPGGGTGGYTF
j_call: TRBJ2-7; clone_size: .; v_call: TRBV4-1; d_call: TRBD2; cdr3_nt: TGCGCCAGCAGCCAAGTGAGGACTAGCGACTCCTACGAGCAGTACTTC; cdr3_aa: CASSQVRTSDSYEQYF
j_call: TRBJ1-1; clone_size: once; v_call: TRBV5-5; d_call: TRBD1; cdr3_nt: TGTGCCAGCAGCGCATACAGGGGTTCCTTTGAAGCTTTCTTT; cdr3_aa: CASSAYRGSFEAFF
j_call: TRBJ1-1; clone_size: .; v_call: TRBV19; d_call: .; cdr3_nt: TGTGCCAGTAGTATCCGGAGTGAAGCTTTCTTT; cdr3_aa: CASSIRSEAFF
j_call: TRBJ1-1; clone_size: once; v_call: TRBV19; d_call: TRBD1; cdr3_nt: TGTGCCAGTAGTATGGGACGGCAGGGGGCAACTGAAGCTTTCTTT; cdr3_aa: CASSMGRQGATEAFF
j_call: TRBJ2-7; clone_size: .; v_call: TRBV30; d_call: TRBD2; cdr3_nt: TGTGCCTGGAGTGGGCTAGCGGGAGTTAAAGGTTACGGCTACGAGCAGTACTTC; cdr3_aa: CAWSGLAGVKGYGYEQYF
j_call: TRBJ2-3; clone_size: .; v_call: TRBV6-4; d_call: TRBD1; cdr3_nt: TGTGCCAGCAGTGGAGGGACAGGGGGACAGGATACGCAGTATTTT; cdr3_aa: CASSGGTGGQDTQYF
j_call: TRBJ2-1; clone_size: .; v_call: TRBV4-3; d_call: TRBD1; cdr3_nt: TGCGCCAGCAGCCAACGGGACAGTCGGAAGAATGAGCAGTTCTTC; cdr3_aa: CASSQRDSRKNEQFF
j_call: TRBJ2-7; clone_size: once; v_call: TRBV5-4; d_call: TRBD1; cdr3_nt: TGTGCCAGCAGCTTGAAGGGCAGGGGGCACTCCTACGAGCAGTACTTC; cdr3_aa: CASSLKGRGHSYEQYF
j_call: TRBJ1-2; clone_size: .; v_call: TRBV19; d_call: .; cdr3_nt: TGTGCCAGTAGTATAAGAGTGGGGGCTCTACGCGTTGACTATGGCTACACCTTC; cdr3_aa: CASSIRVGALRVDYGYTF
j_call: TRBJ2-7; clone_size: .; v_call: TRBV27; d_call: TRBD1; cdr3_nt: TGTGCCAGCAGGTCGGACAGGGCCCCTTACGAGCAGTACTTC; cdr3_aa: CASRSDRAPYEQYF
j_call: TRBJ2-7; clone_size: .; v_call: TRBV7-9; d_call: TRBD1; cdr3_nt: TGTGCCAGCAGCCAAGGGGACAGTCAAGCTTACGAGCAGTACTTC; cdr3_aa: CASSQGDSQAYEQYF
j_call: TRBJ1-2; clone_size: .; v_call: TRBV27; d_call: .; cdr3_nt: TGTGCCAGCAGTTTAGCAGGGGAAGCCCTCTATGGCTACACCTTC; cdr3_aa: CASSLAGEALYGYTF
j_call: TRBJ2-1; clone_size: .; v_call: TRBV7-2; d_call: .; cdr3_nt: TGTGCCAGCAGCTTAGTAGGGGACTACAATGAGCAGTTCTTC; cdr3_aa: CASSLVGDYNEQFF
j_call: TRBJ1-1; clone_size: .; v_call: TRBV28; d_call: .; cdr3_nt: TGTGCCAGCAGTTTAAACCTCAGGGTGAACACTGAAGCTTTCTTT; cdr3_aa: CASSLNLRVNTEAFF
j_call: TRBJ2-7; clone_size: .; v_call: TRBV6-4; d_call: .; cdr3_nt: TGTGCCAGCAGTGACGATTTGGGAGTCCACGAGCAGTACTTC; cdr3_aa: CASSDDLGVHEQYF
j_call: TRBJ1-2; clone_size: .; v_call: TRBV6-5; d_call: .; cdr3_nt: TGTGCCAGCAGTTACTCGTGGGGGCCCGCGATGCGGCAGTTT; cdr3_aa: CASSYSWGPAMRQF
j_call: TRBJ2-1; clone_size: .; v_call: TRBV11-2; d_call: TRBD2; cdr3_nt: TGTGCCAGCAGCTTAGAGGCGGCTAGCGGGAGGCTCTACAATGAGCAGTTCTTC; cdr3_aa: CASSLEAASGRLYNEQFF
j_call: TRBJ2-1; clone_size: .; v_call: TRBV5-3; d_call: TRBD2; cdr3_nt: TGTGCCAGAAGCTTTTCTAGCGGGAGCAATGAGCAGTTCTTC; cdr3_aa: CARSFSSGSNEQFF
j_call: TRBJ1-5; clone_size: .; v_call: TRBV10-3; d_call: .; cdr3_nt: TGTGCCATCAGTGAGTCGGAGGGGATAGGCGATCAGCCCCAGCATTTT; cdr3_aa: CAISESEGIGDQPQHF
j_call: TRBJ1-5; clone_size: .; v_call: TRBV28; d_call: TRBD1; cdr3_nt: TGTGCCAGCAGTCCCGGGACAGGACCACCTTATAGCAATCAGCCCCAGCATTTT; cdr3_aa: CASSPGTGPPYSNQPQHF
j_call: TRBJ2-3; clone_size: .; v_call: TRBV5-6; d_call: .; cdr3_nt: TGTGCCAGCAGCCACAATCCTCACGATACAGATACGCAGTATTTT; cdr3_aa: CASSHNPHDTDTQYF
j_call: TRBJ2-2; clone_size: .; v_call: TRBV7-6; d_call: .; cdr3_nt: TGTGCCAGCAGCTTTCTGCCCCTAGCAACCGGGGAGCTGTTTTTT; cdr3_aa: CASSFLPLATGELFF
j_call: TRBJ2-1; clone_size: .; v_call: TRBV6-6; d_call: TRBD2; cdr3_nt: TGTGCCAGCAGTCAGACTAGCGGGAGATTCTACAATGAGCAGTTCTTC; cdr3_aa: CASSQTSGRFYNEQFF
j_call: TRBJ2-1; clone_size: few; v_call: TRBV29-1; d_call: TRBD2; cdr3_nt: TGCAGCGGCATTGCGGGAGTTGAGCAGTTCTTC; cdr3_aa: CSGIAGVEQFF
j_call: TRBJ2-1; clone_size: once; v_call: TRBV7-9; d_call: TRBD2; cdr3_nt: TGTGCCAGCAGCTTAAGGGCGGGAGCCTACAATGAGCAGTTCTTC; cdr3_aa: CASSLRAGAYNEQFF
j_call: TRBJ2-7; clone_size: few; v_call: TRBV25-1; d_call: .; cdr3_nt: TGTGCCAGCAGTGAGTATCACGAGGGGGTGGTTGGCGAGCAGTACTTC; cdr3_aa: CASSEYHEGVVGEQYF
j_call: TRBJ1-1; clone_size: .; v_call: TRBV4-1; d_call: .; cdr3_nt: TGCGCCAGCAGCCAAGAGGCGGGACCCCGGGGTACTGAAGCTTTCTTT; cdr3_aa: CASSQEAGPRGTEAFF
j_call: TRBJ1-2; clone_size: once; v_call: TRBV7-9; d_call: .; cdr3_nt: TGTGCCAGCAGCTCCTATTTCTATGGCTACACCTTC; cdr3_aa: CASSSYFYGYTF
j_call: TRBJ2-1; clone_size: .; v_call: TRBV4-1; d_call: TRBD2; cdr3_nt: TGCGCCAGCAGCCAAGCCCCAAAGAGTAGCGGGGGCGATGAGCAGTTCTTC; cdr3_aa: CASSQAPKSSGGDEQFF
j_call: TRBJ2-2; clone_size: .; v_call: TRBV27; d_call: .; cdr3_nt: TGTGCCAGCCGCCCACAGTTCACCGGGGAGCTGTTTTTT; cdr3_aa: CASRPQFTGELFF
j_call: TRBJ2-7; clone_size: .; v_call: TRBV27; d_call: .; cdr3_nt: TGTGCCAGCAGAAAAGTACATACCACCTACGAGCAGTACTTC; cdr3_aa: CASRKVHTTYEQYF
j_call: TRBJ2-7; clone_size: .; v_call: TRBV11-2; d_call: .; cdr3_nt: TGTGCCAGCAGCTTAGGGGAGTGGCCGCGCGAGCAGTACTTC; cdr3_aa: CASSLGEWPREQYF
j_call: TRBJ2-1; clone_size: .; v_call: TRBV25-1; d_call: .; cdr3_nt: TGTGCCAGCAGTGATCGTAATGAGCAGTTCTTC; cdr3_aa: CASSDRNEQFF
j_call: TRBJ2-3; clone_size: .; v_call: TRBV30; d_call: TRBD2; cdr3_nt: TGTGCCTGGAGTCCCAGGACTAGCGGGAGCACAGATACGCAGTATTTT; cdr3_aa: CAWSPRTSGSTDTQYF